These 6 T cell receptor beta chains were all obtained from the same sample, sequenced in a study of vaccination effects on CD4 cells after COVID-19. The ViraFEST assay expanded antigen-specific CD4+ T cells with viral peptide pools before sequencing. Following an approximately eleven-day culture, CD4+ T cells were purified. None of the vaccinated had previously contracted SARS-CoV-2, and their nucleocapsid antibodies tested negative. Using immunoSEQ multiplex PCR, the repertoire was profiled, and TCRdb retains in-frame clones only, with some absent. The sample carries some 65,000 clones, roughly three quarters recorded once. These receptors' antigens are unknown. The source material was CD4+ T cells from PBMCs cultured with HCoV-NL63 spike peptides, sampled before COVID-19 vaccination. These receptors all stem from a human donor who received a COVID-19 vaccine.

The chain joins TRBV11-2 to TRBJ1-1, with D maybe TRBD1 (6 bases). Per germline, CDR1 SGHAT and CDR2 FQNNGV. This CDR3 contains 13 residues. Trimming removed 5 bases at V and 1 base at J, with 8 bases between. The CDR3 nucleotides are TGTGCCAGCAGCACGGACAGGAACACTGAAGCTTTCTTT. Amino acids: CASSTDRNTEAFF.

The chain couples TRBV19 to TRBJ1-1; 8 bases map to TRBD1. Per germline, CDR1 LNHDA and CDR2 SQIVND (reference sequence). The CDR3 runs 16 residues. V lost 5 bases to trimming and J lost 4 bases; unmatched junction nucleotides: 12. CDR3 coding DNA: TGTGCCAGTAGTCCTATCGTCACGGGACAGGTCACTGAAGCTTTCTTT. Encoded protein: CASSPIVTGQVTEAFF.

This clone was observed once. The chain is built from TRBV7-8 and TRBJ2-3; 14 positions match TRBD2. Trimming removed 4 bases from V and 4 bases from J; junction bases left unmatched: 10. The CDR3 has 18 amino acids. Germline loops: CDR1 SGHVS, CDR2 FQNEAQ. CDR3 in DNA: TGTGCCAGCAGCTCCCGACTAGCGGGGGGGCTGAAGGCAGATACGCAGTATTTT. Amino acid sequence: CASSSRLAGGLKADTQYF.

V usage is TRBV28 and J usage is TRBJ1-2, with 7 bases that match TRBD1. The CDR3 consists of 13 residues. V lost 5 bases, J lost 4 bases, and 4 bases stayed unmatched. Germline V gene lookup returns CDR1 MDHEN and CDR2 SYDVKM. The CDR3 bases are TGTGCCAGCAGTCCCGGGACAGTCTATGGCTACACCTTC. This codes for CASSPGTVYGYTF.

V is TRBV5-1 and J is TRBJ1-1; D uncertain. This CDR3 has 13 residues. V was trimmed by 4 bases and J by 1 base, leaving 8 bases between them. In germline, CDR1 is SGHRS, CDR2 YFSETQ. The CDR3 DNA reads TGCGCCAGCAGCCTGATACCGAACACTGAAGCTTTCTTT. This translates into CASSLIPNTEAFF.

In its sample, this clone was seen a few times. The CDR3 region has the DNA TGTGCCAGCAGCTCAGGGAGGGCAAGCAATGAGCAGTTCTTC. This translates into CASSSGRASNEQFF. The chain employs TRBV7-3 and TRBJ2-1, with 7 bases aligning to TRBD2. V was pared by 4 bases and J by 6 bases, with 6 bases of the junction left unmatched. Germline CDR1 SGHTA, CDR2 FQGTGA. The CDR3 has 14 residues.